The 12 T cell receptor beta chains presented below share a single source sample, sequenced in a study of blood T cell repertoires in COVID-19. Using immunoSEQ multiplex PCR, the repertoire was profiled, and TCRdb retains in-frame clones only, with some absent. This sample has about 29,000 clones, with less than 90% found just once. The sequenced material came from peripheral blood. All receptors come from a human donor with active COVID-19. The donor label of this sample is uncertain.

The genes are TRBV11-2 and TRBJ2-6, with D maybe TRBD1 (5 bases). CDR3 length: 15 residues. Trimming cost V 6 bases and J 2 bases, with 11 bases left between them. Per the germline V gene, CDR1 is SGHAT and CDR2 is FQNNGV. In DNA, the CDR3 is TGTGCCAGCAGACTGGGGCAGACTGGGGCCAACGTCCTGACTTTC. Residues: CASRLGQTGANVLTF.

The chain has TRBV11-1 and TRBJ2-1; perhaps TRBD2 as D (6 bases). Germline-derived CDR1 and CDR2 are SGHAT and FQDESV (reference sequence). This CDR3 region has 16 residues. The V gene lost 4 bases and the J gene lost 4 bases, with 17 bases spanning the gap. CDR3 protein: CASSSPAGRPYNEQFF. The CDR3 region has the DNA TGTGCCAGCAGCTCACCAGCCGGGAGACCTTACAATGAGCAGTTCTTC.

CDR3 in amino acids: CASSLRGATYNEQFF. CDR3 bases: TGTGCCAGCAGCTTACGCGGGGCCACCTACAATGAGCAGTTCTTC. The rearrangement links TRBV11-3 to TRBJ2-1; D perhaps matches TRBD2 (6 bases). The germline CDR1 and CDR2 sequences are SGHNT and YENEEA. The ends were cut back, 2 bases at V and 2 bases at J, with 10 bases in the middle. CDR3 length: 15 residues. The variable domain in full, completed from reference TRBV11-3 and TRBJ2-1, reads EAGVVQSPRYKIIEKKQPVAFWCNPISGHNTLYWYLQNLGQGPELLIRYENEEAVDDSQLPKDRFSAERLKGVDSTLKIQPAELGDSAVYLCASSLRGATYNEQFFGPGTRLTVL.

This clone turned up a few times. This chain connects TRBV6-6 to TRBJ2-1; D is ambiguous. Trimming removed 0 bases at V and 0 bases at J, with 6 bases between. Germline-derived CDR1 and CDR2 are MNHNY and SVGAGI (reference sequence). The CDR3 is made up of 15 amino acids. The CDR3 protein is CASSYSRFSYNEQFF. Written as DNA, the CDR3 is TGTGCCAGCAGTTACTCGCGGTTCTCCTACAATGAGCAGTTCTTC.

This clone was recorded a few times. V and J are TRBV2 and TRBJ2-6; TRBD1 agrees at 10 bases. The CDR3 is 17 residues long. The germline V gene encodes CDR1 SNHLY and CDR2 FYNNEI. Trimming removed 11 bases from V and 4 bases from J; junction bases left unmatched: 14. CDR3 DNA: TGTGCCGCCTCAAAGGGACAGGGGACCTTCGGGGCCAACGTCCTGACTTTC. Residues: CAASKGQGTFGANVLTF.

On this clone itself: This CDR3 is also generated by other DNA sequences in the sample. The chain combines TRBV3-1 (or the pseudogene TRBV3-2) with TRBJ1-2; no definite D call. The germline V gene has CDR1 LGHDT and CDR2 YNNKEL (reference sequence). The CDR3 covers 14 residues. The ends were cut back, 1 base at V and 4 bases at J, with 10 bases in the middle. This CDR3 reads CASSQGPAGYGYTF. CDR3 nucleotide sequence: TGTGCCAGCAGCCAAGGCCCCGCCGGCTATGGCTACACCTTC.

V and J are TRBV14 and TRBJ2-3, with a weak D call TRBD2 (6 bases). V was clipped by 0 bases and J by 8 bases, with 21 bases between them. Germline V gene data show CDR1 as SGHDN and CDR2 as FVKESK. This CDR3 has 17 residues. The CDR3 is CASSQDGGSWYRGTQYF. The CDR3 DNA follows: TGTGCCAGCAGCCAAGATGGAGGGAGTTGGTACAGAGGTACGCAGTATTTT.

V usage is TRBV15 and J usage is TRBJ1-2, with 12 bases fitting TRBD1. The trim removed 5 bases at V and 3 bases at J, leaving 4 bases unmatched. The CDR3 extends over 15 amino acids. Germline-derived CDR1 and CDR2 are LNHNV and YYDKDF (reference sequence). The CDR3 region is CATSAGTGGDYGYTF. DNA for the CDR3: TGTGCCACCAGCGCTGGGACAGGGGGCGACTATGGCTACACCTTC.

The chain joins TRBV6-1 to TRBJ2-7, with a possible D match to TRBD2 (6 bases). Trimming removed 2 bases from V and 2 bases from J, with 16 bases in between. From germline, CDR1 is MNHNS and CDR2 SASEGT. The CDR3 is 16 residues long. In DNA form, the CDR3 reads TGTGCCAGCAGTGAACTGGGGGGAGGAAGGGCCTACGAGCAGTACTTC. Residues: CASSELGGGRAYEQYF.

This rearrangement joins TRBV28 to TRBJ2-1; a possible D gene is TRBD2 (5 bases). This CDR3 is 15 amino acids long. V was cut by 7 bases and J by 9 bases, with 22 bases left in between. Germline loops: CDR1 MDHEN, CDR2 SYDVKM. CDR3 DNA sequence: TGTGCCAGCACCCCACCCTGGCAACGGGAACGTGAGCAGTTCTTC. This sequence encodes CASTPPWQREREQFF.

The chain is built from TRBV27 and TRBJ1-2; 10 nucleotides line up with TRBD1. This CDR3 contains 14 residues. V shed 6 bases, J shed 5 bases, and the junction held 6 bases outside the gene matches. Germline lookup yields CDR1 MNHEY and CDR2 SMNVEV (reference sequence). The CDR3: CASRPRDRGYGYTF. The CDR3 DNA sequence: TGTGCCAGCAGGCCTAGGGACAGGGGATATGGCTACACCTTC.

The rearrangement joins TRBV19 to TRBJ1-4, with 9 bases aligning to TRBD1. Germline V gene data show CDR1 as LNHDA and CDR2 as SQIVND (reference sequence). CDR3 length: 14 residues. V lost 5 bases, J lost 8 bases, and 6 bases stayed unmatched. CDR3 sequence: CASSDRTGEEKLFF. CDR3 bases: TGTGCCAGTAGTGACCGGACAGGGGAAGAAAAACTGTTTTTT. The full variable domain, with the rest looked up from reference TRBV19 and TRBJ1-4, is DGGITQSPKYLFRKEGQNVTLSCEQNLNHDAMYWYRQDPGQGLRLIYYSQIVNDFQKGDIAEGYSVSREKKESFPLTVTSAQKNPTAFYLCASSDRTGEEKLFFGSGTQLSVL.